What follows is one TCR beta chain and its context. This clone was detected a few times. Its antigen is unknown. Per-base qualities were not stored, and no clone one base away is much larger. These data belong to a study of Tregs in tolerant kidney transplant recipients (dated by TCRdb to the late 2010s). About the full investigation: TCRbeta sequencing was used in the study to identify donor-specific regulatory T cells before combined kidney and bone marrow transplantation, and the identified cells were then tracked after transplant. On the study overall, not on this receptor specifically: The study was constrained by small patient numbers, and validation of the findings is required in larger populations and under other immunosuppression protocols. Biological reproducibility was not directly assessed, although technical replication error appeared to be minimal. For some patients, the PCR primers changed as time went on, which meant samples from those patients could not be compared with one another at the nucleotide level. Expanding Tregs with activated donor B cells appeared to identify the most biologically relevant and donor-specific TCRbeta repertoire. Donor-specific Treg expansion exceeded global Treg expansion in tolerant patients, suggesting antigen-driven rather than nonspecific expansion.

The germline V gene (reference sequence) provides CDR1 LNHDA and CDR2 SQIVND. Taken from cysteine to phenylalanine, the CDR3 has 19 residues. The retained sequence is limited to the CDR3, 57 bases, with the frame set at the first base. Relative to germline, V is 3 bases shorter and J is 8 bases shorter, with 28 bases between their ends. The transplants used related donors with nonmyeloablative bone marrow transplantation, and mixed chimerism in the human trials was transient. Thawed PBMCs were FACS-sorted into unstimulated Tregs (CD4+CD25+CD127-), CD4+ non-Tregs (CD4+CD25-), CD4 cells and CD8 cells. The patients were a few recipients of combined kidney and bone marrow transplants from the ITN036ST trial, and samples were available only from these trial subjects. Healthy control blood was processed by Ficoll density gradient to PBMCs and cryopreserved; patient PBMCs were collected before and after transplant.

For TCRbeta CDR3 sequencing, genomic DNA was extracted from sorted cells using the QIAGEN DNeasy Blood and Tissue Kit. High-throughput TCRbeta CDR3 sequencing, including PCR amplification with bias correction and internal controls, was performed commercially through immunoSEQ. The paper's data handling went like this. Unique productive TCRbeta sequences were defined by CDR3 nucleotide sequence where primers matched, otherwise by CDR3 amino acid sequence with Vbeta and Jbeta genes. As a correction for sorting error, sequences shared between sorted populations at a frequency ratio of 2:1 or less were discarded, and the remaining shared sequences were assigned to the higher population. Sequences were defined as donor-reactive when expanded at least 5-fold in CFSE-low cells versus unstimulated cells and present at a frequency of at least 0.01% in CFSE-low cells. Jensen-Shannon divergence calculated on the top 100 TCRbeta sequences ranked by frequency was used to measure repertoire divergence. For samples with multiple sequencing runs, sorting error was corrected in each run separately before the runs were combined. The table was pulled from immuneACCESS by TCRdb, which kept in-frame rearrangements only. Such tables lose some clones; where checked, under half of the loss comes from unresolved V genes, and the rest has no known cause. V and J calls and clone size are those listed in that table; D and trimming were worked out from the DNA. The sample contains tens of thousands of clones, about 91% of them found a single time. The ten largest clones add up to roughly 1.5% of the sample.

The chain is assembled from TRBV19 and TRBJ1-4, and perhaps TRBD1 as D gene, on 6 matching bases. This TCR was sampled from a human patient who received a combined kidney and bone marrow transplant. Donor T cells from the graft may be present among the T cells after a transplant. This material consisted of CD4+ T cells from blood (PBMCs), taken 24 months after the transplant. The CDR3 region: CASSIKGVGVKGYSEKLFF. At the DNA level, the sequence is TGTGCCAGTAGTATTAAGGGGGTAGGTGTAAAAGGATATTCCGAAAAACTGTTTTTT.